This T cell receptor beta chain is drawn from a study of Ad26.COV2.S vaccination and SARS-CoV-2 variants. Study findings and constraints: Spike-specific TCR breadth was greater after Ad26.COV2.S than placebo. A substantial breadth of spike-specific CD8+ and CD4+ T cell responses after vaccination has been reported.

Method: immunoSEQ multiplex PCR; TCRdb's copy keeps in-frame clones and lacks some. The repertoire has fewer than 800,000 clones, roughly 90% of them found once; the top ten carry about 1.5%. Treatment meaning: roughly 18 received Ad26.COV2.S at low or high dose, single or two shots; a few received placebo; per-sample allocation not given. The samples date from day 63 after the first vaccine or placebo injection. Concerning this clone itself: Its specificity is not known. A much larger clone sits a single nucleotide away, making a read error possible. The sample holds other DNA sequences that translate to the same CDR3.

Material: peripheral blood, obtained in a trial of Ad26.COV2.S vaccine versus placebo. The sequence derives from a person aged 18-60 years who received the Ad26.COV2.S COVID-19 vaccine or a placebo.

CDR3 coding DNA: TGTGCCAGCAGTCCAGGGTATGGCTACACCTTC. It codes for CASSPGYGYTF. This chain links TRBV6-2 or TRBV6-3 with TRBJ1-2, with D maybe TRBD1 (5 bases). The ends were cut back, 5 bases at V and 5 bases at J, with 6 bases in the middle. The CDR3 runs 11 residues. The V gene's germline CDR1 is MNHEY and CDR2 SVGEGT.